This T cell receptor beta chain was observed in a study of identical twins. Study-level points and caveats: Instead of following the same donors, the conclusions were based on cross-sectional statistical analysis.

CDR3 length: 16 amino acids. Germline CDR1 is SEHNR and CDR2 is FQNEAQ (reference sequence). The junction had 12 bases not matched to a gene; V was cut back by 4 bases and J by 6 bases. Details on this clonotype: No antigen is known for it.

TCRdb recomputed calls from the 5' RACE reads with MiXCR, one row per CDR3 protein. In the table there are a few hundred thousand distinct CDR3 sequences, roughly 9.5% of which are singletons. The sample was also linked to a second study, of yellow fever vaccine responses in identical twins.

The clonotype was recovered from a woman aged 18-29 years in good health. The chain uses TRBV7-9 and TRBJ2-1, with 7 bases identical to TRBD1. The sequenced material came from PBMCs. The CDR3 sequence: CASSSRLGTVLNEQFF. The CDR3 DNA follows: TGTGCCAGCAGCTCGCGCCTGGGGACAGTCCTCAATGAGCAGTTCTTC.